This T cell receptor (beta chain) was documented in a study of blood T cell repertoires in COVID-19. Under the authors' procedure: Amplification of reference gene primers provided the estimated nucleated cell counts. Profiled with immunoSEQ multiplex PCR; TCRdb holds only in-frame clones, not every one. D and trimming come from the DNA, and the V and J calls and clone size come from that table. Here the sample spans fewer than 45,000 clones, about 80% being singletons. The CDR3 contains 15 residues. The germline gives CDR1 SGHRS, CDR2 YFSETQ. V trimming: 0 bases; J trimming: 7 bases; junction bases outside the gene matches: 9.

The TCR sequence derives from a man aged 65-85 years with acute or convalescent COVID-19. The chain uses TRBV5-1 and TRBJ2-5, with 7 bases matching TRBD2. Sample: peripheral blood. This CDR3 reads CASSLGGGASGTQYF. In nucleotides, the CDR3 is TGCGCCAGCAGCTTGGGCGGGGGAGCTTCGGGGACCCAGTACTTC. The full variable domain, its missing parts supplied by reference TRBV5-1 and TRBJ2-5, is KAGVTQTPRYLIKTRGQQVTLSCSPISGHRSVSWYQQTPGQGLQFLFEYFSETQRNKGNFPGRFSGRQFSNSRSEMNVSTLELGDSALYLCASSLGGGASGTQYFGPGTRLLVL.